These 21 T cell receptor beta chains originate from one sample sequenced in a study of read filtering for tumor transcriptome and immune sequencing. This library used roughly 400 ng RNA and molecular barcoded adaptors spanning alpha/delta and beta/gamma chains. TCRdb reanalysed the reads using MiXCR and keeps one entry per CDR3 protein. The top ten hold around an eighth of the sample, which has about 61,000 distinct CDR3 sequences, approximately 20% seen once. Sequenced material: a population of CD138-negative cells sorted from bone marrow. These receptors were obtained from a donor aged 40 or older with multiple myeloma.

This clonotype occurred many times. The chain uses TRBV3-1 and TRBJ2-1; D possibly corresponds to TRBD2 (6 bases). Between the trimmed V and J ends, which lost 0 bases and 4 bases, there was a span of 19 bases. The CDR3 sequence is 18 residues long. Germline CDR1 and CDR2: LGHDT and YNNKEL (reference sequence). CDR3 region: CASSQEPRGSGYYNEQFF. CDR3 DNA: TGTGCCAGCAGCCAAGAGCCTAGGGGTAGCGGATATTACAATGAGCAGTTCTTC.

This clonotype appeared many times. The V and J genes are TRBV10-1 and TRBJ2-7; tentatively, D is TRBD2 (5 bases). V was shortened by 0 bases and J by 0 bases, with 18 bases between the two germline ends. Germline loops: CDR1 WNHNN, CDR2 SYGVQD (reference sequence). There are 18 residues in the CDR3. The CDR3 nucleotides are TGCGCCAGCAGTGAGTCTCTCCAAGTAACGGGAACCTCCTACGAGCAGTACTTC. Translated: CASSESLQVTGTSYEQYF.

For this clonotype: Possible read error: a much larger clone is one base away. The V and J genes are TRBV9 and TRBJ2-7, with 9 bases that match TRBD1. In germline, CDR1 is SGDLS, CDR2 YYNGEE. The CDR3 covers 15 residues. The V segment lost 4 bases and the J segment 0 bases; nucleotides outside the gene matches: 5. In nucleotides, the CDR3 is TGTGCCAGCAGCCCTCAGACAGGGGGCTCCTACGAGCAGTACTTC. This sequence encodes CASSPQTGGSYEQYF.

Notes on this clonotype: Here the CDR3 omits its conserved ending phenylalanine or tryptophan, so a read error is the likely source. The chain carries TRBV19 and TRBJ1-4; D remains unclear. Looked up from germline, CDR1 is LNHDA and CDR2 is SQIVND (reference sequence). The CDR3 has 11 residues. The CDR3 DNA reads TGTGCCAGTAGACCCGTTGAAGAACTGTTTCTT. This encodes CASRPVEELFL.

This clonotype was picked up many times. V usage is TRBV5-1 and J usage is TRBJ2-3; tentative D call: TRBD2 (5 bases). Deletions cut 2 bases from V and 7 bases from J, with 8 bases between. The germline V gene has CDR1 SGHRS and CDR2 YFSETQ. The CDR3 has 12 amino acids. As DNA, the CDR3 is TGCGCCAGCAGCTTCGAGGGAAATACGCAGTATTTT. Its translation: CASSFEGNTQYF. Based on the CDR3 plus reference TRBV5-1 and TRBJ2-3, the full variable domain is KAGVTQTPRYLIKTRGQQVTLSCSPISGHRSVSWYQQTPGQGLQFLFEYFSETQRNKGNFPGRFSGRQFSNSRSEMNVSTLELGDSALYLCASSFEGNTQYFGPGTRLTVL.

A word on this clonotype: This clone may be a read error of a much larger clone one base away. Since no conserved phenylalanine or tryptophan closes the CDR3, a read error is the likely cause. The chain has TRBV7-2 and TRBJ1-1, with D perhaps TRBD1 (5 bases). Germline CDR1 SGHTA, CDR2 FQGNSA. This CDR3 spans 13 amino acids. The V and J ends lost 5 bases and 6 bases respectively, with 13 bases between them. This CDR3 is CASSPQDLAEAFI. The CDR3 nucleotides read TGTGCCAGCAGCCCACAGGATTTGGCTGAAGCTTTCATT.

There are many counts of this clonotype. This rearrangement joins TRBV24-1 to TRBJ2-1; 11 bases map to TRBD1. Germline CDR1 and CDR2: KGHDR and SFDVKD. This CDR3 spans 17 amino acids. Trimming removed 9 bases from V and 1 base from J; junction bases left unmatched: 10. CDR3 bases: TGTGCCACCGGTGGACAGGGGGCTGTTCAGTCCTACAATGAGCAGTTCTTC. This codes for CATGGQGAVQSYNEQFF.

The chain couples TRBV7-6 to TRBJ2-5, with D hard to call. Trimming cost V 7 bases and J 2 bases, with 14 bases left between them. The CDR3 contains 14 residues. Germline-derived CDR1 and CDR2 are SGHVS and FNYEAQ. The CDR3, as DNA: TGTGCCAGCATCAAGATGGAACTACAAGAGACCCAGTACTTC. Amino acids: CASIKMELQETQYF.

This clonotype was picked up many times. V usage is TRBV5-4 and J usage is TRBJ2-3, with 10 nucleotides matching TRBD2. J was trimmed by 1 base and V by 4 bases; bases with no gene match: 6. The CDR3 runs 16 residues. Germline values: CDR1 SGHNT, CDR2 YYREEE (reference sequence). CDR3: CASSIPSGGGTDTQYF. The CDR3 DNA sequence: TGTGCCAGCAGCATCCCTAGCGGGGGCGGCACAGATACGCAGTATTTT.

At least ten counts were recorded for this clonotype. The CDR3 DNA reads as TGTGCCAGCAGCCCGACCTGGGTCCCCACCGGGGAGCTGTTTTTT. Protein: CASSPTWVPTGELFF. J is TRBJ2-2 and V is TRBV7-2; no clear D gene. Germline CDR1 is SGHTA and CDR2 is FQGNSA. The CDR3 sequence is 15 residues long. Trimming took off 5 bases at V and 4 bases at J, with 14 bases between the two ends.

This clonotype was seen only a few times. The rearrangement joins TRBV23-1 to TRBJ2-3, with a weak D call TRBD1 (6 bases). TRBV23-1 falls under the ORF class, with uncertain function. The CDR3 consists of 15 residues. V was clipped by 2 bases and J by 0 bases, with 9 bases between them. The CDR3 is CASSQGQSSTDTQYF. CDR3 DNA: TGCGCCAGCAGTCAAGGACAGAGTAGCACAGATACGCAGTATTTT.

Turning to this clonotype: Given a far larger clone just one base away, this is likely a sequencing read error. The chain recombines TRBV18 with TRBJ2-1, with D unresolved. V shed 0 bases and J shed 10 bases, with 13 bases lying between them. The CDR3 contains 14 residues. Germline lookup yields CDR1 KGHSH and CDR2 LQKENI. CDR3: CASSPPPGTYEQFF. The DNA of the CDR3 is TGTGCCAGCTCACCACCCCCAGGAACCTACGAGCAGTTCTTC.

There are many counts of this clonotype. The V call is TRBV5-5, the J call TRBJ2-3, with D tentatively TRBD1 (5 bases). Trimming removed 0 bases at V and 4 bases at J, with 12 bases between. Looked up from germline, CDR1 is SGHKS and CDR2 is YYEKEE (reference sequence). CDR3 length: 15 amino acids. The CDR3 spells CASSLGGAASDTQYF. The CDR3 region has the DNA TGTGCCAGCAGCTTGGGTGGGGCGGCGTCAGATACGCAGTATTTT.

This clonotype was observed at least ten times. V usage is TRBV4-1 and J usage is TRBJ1-4, with 7 positions matching TRBD1. The germline CDR1 and CDR2 sequences are MGHRA and YSYEKL. This CDR3 is built from 17 residues. V lost 0 bases and J lost 10; bases outside the gene matches: 14. In nucleotides, the CDR3 is TGCGCCAGCAGCCAAGACCTGCTGGGACAGCCGGGGAGAAAACTGTTTTTT. Its translation: CASSQDLLGQPGRKLFF.

This clonotype is termed medium-sized. A junction end diverges from the germline sequence, so it may reflect a read error. This chain connects TRBV11-3 to TRBJ2-1; tentatively, D is TRBD2 (7 bases). Looked up from germline, CDR1 is SGHNT and CDR2 is YENEEA. The CDR3 is 15 residues long. CDR3 sequence reads: CASSLEGQGGGEQFF. The CDR3 coding sequence is TGTGCCAGCAGCCTAGAGGGGCAGGGAGGGGGTGAGCAGTTCTTC.

This clonotype was picked up many times. The J gene is TRBJ1-1, the V gene TRBV11-3; TRBD1 might be the D (5 bases). The CDR3 is 14 amino acids. V gave up 1 base and J gave up 4 bases, with 10 bases separating them. Germline V gene data show CDR1 as SGHNT and CDR2 as YENEEA. CDR3 residues: CASSLGLGGTEAFF. The CDR3 bases are TGTGCCAGCAGCTTAGGGTTGGGGGGCACTGAAGCTTTCTTT. Based on the CDR3 plus reference TRBV11-3 and TRBJ1-1, the full variable domain is EAGVVQSPRYKIIEKKQPVAFWCNPISGHNTLYWYLQNLGQGPELLIRYENEEAVDDSQLPKDRFSAERLKGVDSTLKIQPAELGDSAVYLCASSLGLGGTEAFFGQGTRLTVV.

In this sample, this clonotype turned up once. This may be a read error: a much more frequent sequence differs by one nucleotide. The chain couples TRBV29-1 to TRBJ1-1; 7 bases align to TRBD1. Looked up from germline, CDR1 is SQVTM and CDR2 is ANQGSEA. V dropped 4 bases and J dropped 7; count of bases not matched to a gene: 9. The CDR3 has 13 residues. The CDR3 region is CSVVNRGMGEAFF. CDR3 bases: TGCAGCGTTGTTAACAGGGGAATGGGTGAAGCTTTCTTT.

To note about this clonotype: It differs at one base from a far larger clone, so likely a read error. The chain joins TRBV6-1 to TRBJ2-1, with 7 bases identical to TRBD2. Germline V CDR1 and CDR2: MNHNS, SASEGT. This CDR3 spans 12 amino acids. V shed 6 bases and J 10 bases; nucleotides not matched to a gene: 6. CDR3 bases: TGTGCCAGCAGCGACGGGGACTACGAGCAGTTCTTC. As protein: CASSDGDYEQFF.

There are a few counts of this clonotype. It may be a read error: a sequence one base away is much more abundant. In DNA, the CDR3 is TGTGCCAGCAGCCAACACAGCGGGAGCTCCTACAAAGAGCAGTTCTTC. The encoded protein is CASSQHSGSSYKEQFF. The chain employs TRBV14 and TRBJ2-1; 8 nucleotides match TRBD2. CDR3 size: 16 residues. CDR1 and CDR2 from the germline V gene are SGHDN and FVKESK.

This clonotype occurred a few times. The V and J genes are TRBV28 and TRBJ1-2, with D possibly TRBD1 on 5 matching bases. From germline, CDR1 is MDHEN and CDR2 SYDVKM. V was trimmed by 6 bases and J by 6 bases, leaving 14 bases between them. The CDR3 is 13 amino acids. Here the CDR3 DNA reads TGTGCCAGCAGAACCGGGGGTTTGGATGGCTACACCTTC. It yields the protein CASRTGGLDGYTF.

This clonotype has just a few counts. This may arise from a read error, as a much more abundant clone is one base away. The chain uses TRBV20-1 and TRBJ1-6; D is ambiguous. The CDR3 contains 14 residues. Per germline, CDR1 DFQATT and CDR2 SNEGSKA (reference sequence). V was pared by 5 bases and J by 8 bases, with 16 bases between. Here the CDR3 reads CSARETTLDSPLHF. DNA for the CDR3: TGCAGTGCTCGGGAAACGACCCTAGATTCACCCCTCCACTTT.